This T cell receptor beta chain was captured by sequencing in a study of blood T cell repertoires in COVID-19. Across the whole study: The United States, Italy and Spain supplied acute and convalescent COVID-19 samples. Nucleic acid was either cDNA or gDNA, and it came from T cells, B-cell-depleted T cells, or PBMCs.

The repertoire was sequenced with immunoSEQ multiplex PCR; TCRdb's copy has only in-frame clones and lacks some. This table holds tens of thousands of clones, 70% to 90% found once. Germline loops: CDR1 KGHDR, CDR2 SFDVKD. The length of the CDR3 is 12 residues. With 9 bases removed from V and 2 bases from J, the gap between germline ends came to 10 bases. This TCR derives from a woman in her 70s in a cohort sampled during active COVID-19. This sequence joins TRBV24-1 and TRBJ2-7, with D possibly being TRBD1 (6 bases). The sequenced sample was peripheral blood. CDR3 protein: CATATGTYEQYF. In DNA, the CDR3 is TGTGCCACCGCGACAGGAACCTACGAGCAGTACTTC.